Below are 22 T cell receptor beta chains sequenced from a single sample in a study of blood T cells in healthy people across ages. With a J-beta primer mix and a sample-barcoded 5' primer, a second PCR ran 7 to 11 cycles. TCRdb re-called the 5' RACE reads through MiXCR, storing one row per CDR3 protein. The sample contains about 680,000 distinct CDR3 sequences, 49% of which appear only once. Specimen: blood. These receptors were collected from a woman aged 55-69 years in good health.

The V call is TRBV20-1, the J call TRBJ2-1; D remains ambiguous. The V gene lost 5 bases and the J gene lost 9 bases, with 11 bases spanning the gap. The CDR3 loop spans 11 amino acids. Germline V CDR1 and CDR2: DFQATT, SNEGSKA (reference sequence). The CDR3 DNA reads as TGCAGTGCTGGCAGAGTAGGTGAGCAGTTCTTC. This encodes CSAGRVGEQFF.

J is TRBJ2-1 and V is TRBV29-1; possibly TRBD1 or TRBD2 for D (5 bases each). CDR3 size: 15 residues. Germline CDR1 reads SQVTM; CDR2 reads ANQGSEA. V lost 7 bases and J 0 bases, leaving 16 bases between the germline ends. CDR3 protein: CSATGDQSSYNEQFF. CDR3 in DNA: TGCAGCGCGACTGGGGACCAGAGCTCCTACAATGAGCAGTTCTTC.

The genes are TRBV12-3 or TRBV12-4 and TRBJ2-3; 11 bases align to TRBD2. V lost 6 bases and J lost 6; bases outside the gene matches: 8. The CDR3 is made up of 15 amino acids. CDR3: CASRSTSGSSDTQYF. The CDR3 nucleotides are TGTGCCAGCAGGTCCACTAGCGGGAGTTCGGATACGCAGTATTTT.

The chain combines TRBV18 with TRBJ2-5, with D unclear. V was pared by 3 bases and J by 1 base, with 12 bases between. Germline V gene sequence: CDR1 KGHSH, CDR2 LQKENI. The CDR3 loop spans 15 amino acids. CDR3 residues: CASSPPGRLQETQYF. DNA for the CDR3: TGTGCCAGCTCACCTCCCGGACGGCTCCAAGAGACCCAGTACTTC.

This chain connects TRBV25-1 to TRBJ2-5; 10 bases are a match to TRBD1. Trimming took 1 base from V and 5 from J; bases not matched to a gene: 7. Germline V lookup: CDR1 MGHDK, CDR2 SYGVNS. The CDR3 is 16 amino acids. The CDR3 DNA sequence: TGTGCCAGCAGTGAATGGTTGACAGGGGGCCGGGAGACCCAGTACTTC. This codes for CASSEWLTGGRETQYF. Complete variable domain (other parts from reference TRBV25-1 and TRBJ2-5): EADIYQTPRYLVIGTGKKITLECSQTMGHDKMYWYQQDPGMELHLIHYSYGVNSTEKGDLSSESTVSRIRTEHFPLTLESARPSHTSQYLCASSEWLTGGRETQYFGPGTRLLVL.

This rearrangement joins TRBV6-5 to TRBJ2-2; tentatively, D is TRBD1 or TRBD2 (6 bases each). Germline assignment: CDR1 MNHEY and CDR2 SVGAGI. The length of the CDR3 is 14 residues. V was cut by 7 bases and J by 1 base, with 10 bases left in between. DNA for the CDR3: TGTGCCAGCACCCGGGGGCAGAACACCGGGGAGCTGTTTTTT. Amino acids: CASTRGQNTGELFF.

The chain joins TRBV4-2 to TRBJ2-7; the match to TRBD2 covers 8 bases. The end of the DNA fits TRBJ2-5 better, so the J call may be wrong. The CDR3 consists of 16 residues. Germline V lookup: CDR1 LGHNA, CDR2 YNFKEQ. The chain's CDR3 is CASSPRAPAGDETQYF. CDR3 nucleotides: TGTGCCAGCAGCCCGCGGGCCCCAGCGGGAGATGAGACCCAGTACTTC.

This clonotype was seen a few times. V gene TRBV20-1 combines with J gene TRBJ2-1; 12 nucleotides match TRBD2. J lost 0 bases, V lost 6 bases, and 3 bases had no gene match. Germline V lookup: CDR1 DFQATT, CDR2 SNEGSKA (reference sequence). This CDR3 spans 15 amino acids. The CDR3 spells CSAGLAGNSYNEQFF. Here the CDR3 DNA reads TGCAGTGCCGGACTAGCGGGGAACTCCTACAATGAGCAGTTCTTC.

A few counts support this clonotype. The chain links TRBV13 to TRBJ2-1, with 7 bases that match TRBD1. This CDR3 is 17 amino acids long. Germline V gives CDR1 PRHDT, CDR2 FYEKMQ (reference sequence). Trimming took 1 base from V and 4 from J; bases not matched to a gene: 10. CDR3 sequence (DNA): TGTGCCAGCAGCTTAGACAGGGGACCAGGGGTATACAATGAGCAGTTCTTC. Translation gives CASSLDRGPGVYNEQFF. Supplemented by reference TRBV13 and TRBJ2-1, the full variable domain reads AAGVIQSPRHLIKEKRETATLKCYPIPRHDTVYWYQQGPGQDPQFLISFYEKMQSDKGSIPDRFSAQQFSDYHSELNMSSLELGDSALYFCASSLDRGPGVYNEQFFGPGTRLTVL.

The chain carries TRBV7-2 and TRBJ2-7; 8 nucleotides align to TRBD2. Per the germline V gene, CDR1 is SGHTA and CDR2 is FQGNSA. The V and J ends lost 2 bases and 6 bases, in that order; junction bases with no gene match: 6. CDR3 length: 14 amino acids. The CDR3 DNA follows: TGTGCCAGCAGCTTAAGCGGGAGCCTTGGCGAGCAGTACTTC. Translating it yields CASSLSGSLGEQYF.

This clonotype was seen many times. This chain connects TRBV29-1 to TRBJ2-5; no firm D call. Germline V gene lookup returns CDR1 SQVTM and CDR2 ANQGSEA. V was cut by 4 bases and J by 2 bases, with 14 bases left in between. The CDR3 runs to 14 residues. The CDR3 loop reads CSVVGVGLQETQYF. The DNA of the CDR3 is TGCAGCGTTGTTGGGGTGGGCCTACAAGAGACCCAGTACTTC.

This chain connects TRBV12-3 or TRBV12-4 to TRBJ1-5; perhaps TRBD1 as D (5 bases). This CDR3 region has 14 residues. Trimming cost V 3 bases and J 6 bases, with 12 bases left between them. CDR3 coding DNA: TGTGCCAGCAGTTTGGTACTGAGGGGTCAGCCCCAGCATTTT. Amino acid sequence: CASSLVLRGQPQHF.

The gene calls are TRBV20-1 and TRBJ2-1; TRBD1 might be the D (6 bases). Germline-derived CDR1 and CDR2 are DFQATT and SNEGSKA (reference sequence). The CDR3 is 14 amino acids. V dropped 6 bases and J dropped 4 bases, with 16 bases sitting between them. The CDR3 reads CSADLTGGYNEQFF. CDR3 nucleotides: TGCAGTGCCGACCTGACAGGAGGATACAATGAGCAGTTCTTC.

To note about this clonotype: One end of the junction varies from germline; a read error may be responsible. For the CDR3, the DNA is TGTGCCAGCAGCTTAGGGGGCCTAGGGCCCCGGCATTTT. This encodes CASSLGGLGPRHF. The V call is TRBV7-2, the J call TRBJ1-5, with D possibly TRBD1 on 5 matching bases. CDR3 length: 13 amino acids. Germline V gene lookup returns CDR1 SGHTA and CDR2 FQGNSA.

This chain uses TRBV20-1 with TRBJ2-3, with a weak D call TRBD1 (6 bases). CDR1 and CDR2 (germline): DFQATT, SNEGSKA (reference sequence). The V gene lost 6 bases and the J gene lost 1 base, with 17 bases spanning the gap. The CDR3 covers 15 residues. This CDR3 is CSATPGEFGTDTQYF. As DNA, the CDR3 is TGCAGTGCAACGCCAGGGGAGTTCGGCACAGATACGCAGTATTTT.

V usage is TRBV7-8 and J usage is TRBJ2-5, with 8 positions matching TRBD2. This CDR3 comprises 15 residues. The V gene end was trimmed by 6 bases and the J gene end by 11 bases; junction bases not matched to a gene: 17. Germline V CDR1 and CDR2: SGHVS, FQNEAQ. The CDR3 DNA is TGTGCCAGCAGTCCCACCGGGACTAGAGGACGGGAGCAGTACTTC. It codes for CASSPTGTRGREQYF.

This clonotype has a single count. J is TRBJ1-5 and V is TRBV29-1, with 7 positions matching TRBD1. The CDR3 is 15 residues long. V shed 4 bases and J 2 bases; nucleotides not matched to a gene: 8. CDR1 and CDR2 from the germline V gene are SQVTM and ANQGSEA. CDR3 nucleotide sequence: TGCAGCGTTGGGGACAGCCCTTGGGGCAATCAGCCCCAGCATTTT. This codes for CSVGDSPWGNQPQHF.

V usage is TRBV28 and J usage is TRBJ2-7; 10 positions agree with TRBD2. CDR3 length: 15 amino acids. Trimming removed 6 bases from V and 5 bases from J; junction bases left unmatched: 10. CDR1 and CDR2 from the germline V gene are MDHEN and SYDVKM. The CDR3 loop reads CASRGAGGEMNEQYF. The CDR3 region has the DNA TGTGCCAGCAGGGGAGCGGGAGGGGAGATGAACGAGCAGTACTTC.

In this sample, this clonotype turned up a few times. This chain links TRBV3-1 with TRBJ2-7; weak D call: TRBD1 (5 bases). This CDR3 is 15 amino acids long. Trimming removed 2 bases from V and 0 bases from J, with 11 bases in between. The germline CDR1 and CDR2 sequences are LGHDT and YNNKEL (reference sequence). The CDR3 DNA sequence: TGTGCCAGCAGCCAAACAGGCCGGAGCTCCTACGAGCAGTACTTC. This translates into CASSQTGRSSYEQYF.

This clonotype was detected a few times. V gene TRBV27 combines with J gene TRBJ2-1, with D hard to call. The germline CDR1 and CDR2 sequences are MNHEY and SMNVEV (reference sequence). The CDR3 extends over 16 amino acids. The V end lost 4 bases, the J end lost 0 bases, and 13 bases lay between the germline ends. Written as DNA, the CDR3 is TGTGCCAGCAGTTATAGCCCCAGCAGCTCCTACAATGAGCAGTTCTTC. Protein sequence: CASSYSPSSSYNEQFF.

As DNA, the CDR3 is TGTGCCAGCAGCGTCGGGACCAAAAACATTCAGTACTTC. This encodes CASSVGTKNIQYF. The gene calls are TRBV9 and TRBJ2-5; tentative D call: TRBD2 (5 bases). TRBJ2-4 matches the DNA end more closely, so the J call is doubtful. Germline V gene data show CDR1 as SGDLS and CDR2 as YYNGEE. The CDR3 runs 13 residues.

The rearrangement links TRBV20-1 to TRBJ2-1; TRBD2 matches 10 bases. V was clipped by 0 bases and J by 4 bases; unmatched bases: 6. The CDR3 totals 16 residues. Germline CDR1 DFQATT, CDR2 SNEGSKA (reference sequence). CDR3 nucleotides: TGCAGTGCTAGAGAACCTAGCGGGAGACCTTACAATGAGCAGTTCTTC. It translates to CSAREPSGRPYNEQFF.